This is a list of T cell receptor beta chains from one sample in a study of T cell changes during pregnancy in multiple sclerosis. Profiled with immunoSEQ multiplex PCR; TCRdb holds only in-frame clones, not every one. The sample includes roughly 47,000 clones, 85% to 95% of them seen just once. The sample was CD8+ T cells from peripheral blood mononuclear cells, taken before pregnancy. The receptors come from a female donor with multiple sclerosis, enrolled in a pregnancy study. The CDR3 runs from the conserved cysteine through the conserved F or W. The order of the fields is J gene, V gene, clone size, D gene, CDR3 DNA, CDR3 protein. A D gene is named only where the DNA matches it firmly. The size of a clone is reported for some rows only, either as once, few or many, or as a class for expanded clones.

j_call: TRBJ1-2; v_call: TRBV27; clone_size: .; d_call: .; cdr3_nt: TGTGCCTCTGGGGGGGGCTATGGCTACACCTTC; cdr3_aa: CASGGGYGYTF
j_call: TRBJ1-1; v_call: TRBV5-1; clone_size: once; d_call: TRBD1; cdr3_nt: TGCGCCAGCAGCCGGGACAGGGGGGCCTATGAAGCTTTCTTT; cdr3_aa: CASSRDRGAYEAFF
j_call: TRBJ1-5; v_call: TRBV5-3; clone_size: once; d_call: .; cdr3_nt: TGTGCCAGAAGCTTGGACGAGAAGTATAGCAATCAGCCCCAGCATTTT; cdr3_aa: CARSLDEKYSNQPQHF
j_call: TRBJ1-5; v_call: TRBV13; clone_size: .; d_call: .; cdr3_nt: TGTGCCAGCAGCTTAGGCTCGGGGAGCAATCAGCCCCAGCATTTT; cdr3_aa: CASSLGSGSNQPQHF
j_call: TRBJ1-1; v_call: TRBV5-1; clone_size: few; d_call: .; cdr3_nt: TGCGCCAGCAGCCCCGGACCCCATCAGGGCAACACTGAAGCTTTCTTT; cdr3_aa: CASSPGPHQGNTEAFF
j_call: TRBJ2-1; v_call: TRBV28; clone_size: .; d_call: TRBD2; cdr3_nt: TGTGCCAGCACTTTCCGGGGGGGGGCCGGAGAGCAGTTCTTC; cdr3_aa: CASTFRGGAGEQFF
j_call: TRBJ2-7; v_call: TRBV9; clone_size: .; d_call: TRBD1; cdr3_nt: TGTGCCAGCAGCGTAGAGGGGGCCAGCTCCTACGAGCAGTACTTC; cdr3_aa: CASSVEGASSYEQYF
j_call: TRBJ2-3; v_call: TRBV27; clone_size: .; d_call: TRBD1; cdr3_nt: TGTGCCAGCAGTTCTGGGACAGACCCCACAGATACGCAGTATTTT; cdr3_aa: CASSSGTDPTDTQYF
j_call: TRBJ1-1; v_call: TRBV7-9; clone_size: .; d_call: TRBD1; cdr3_nt: TGTGCCAGCAGCTTAGCATTGGGACAGGACACTGAAGCTTTCTTT; cdr3_aa: CASSLALGQDTEAFF
j_call: TRBJ2-1; v_call: TRBV7-6; clone_size: .; d_call: TRBD2; cdr3_nt: TGTGCCAGCAGCTGGGACGATGGGCTAGCGGGAGGGGAGGGCTACAATGAGCAGTTCTTC; cdr3_aa: CASSWDDGLAGGEGYNEQFF